Listed here is a single T cell receptor (beta chain). Antigen specificity is unknown. The record originates from a study of beta chain features in type 1 diabetes. Points from the study as a whole: It was possible that PCR favored shorter templates, equally so in patients and controls. Patients with type 1 diabetes showed fewer VDJ junction insertions and more deletions.

The entirety of the isolated RNA underwent reverse transcription, so expressed TCRB transcripts were sequenced. TCRdb keeps only in-frame clones here, not all; method: immunoSEQ multiplex PCR. Of about 620,000 clones in the sample, about 16% are singletons; the top ten hold approximately 0.087%. The CDR3 length is 14 residues. V lost 7 bases, J lost 7 bases, and 7 bases stayed unmatched. In germline, CDR1 is LNHDA, CDR2 SQIVND (reference sequence). Based on CD45RO/CCR7/CD25/CD127/CD95/CD27, CD4+ regulatory, stem cell-like memory, naive and central memory cells were sorted. Specimen: naive CD4+ T cells from blood. The clonotype comes from a man in his late teens or twenties in good health. The V gene is TRBV19, the J gene TRBJ1-6; 7 bases are shared with TRBD1. This CDR3 is CASTRQGGNSPLHF. In DNA form, the CDR3 reads TGTGCCAGTACCCGCCAGGGGGGAAATTCACCCCTCCACTTT.